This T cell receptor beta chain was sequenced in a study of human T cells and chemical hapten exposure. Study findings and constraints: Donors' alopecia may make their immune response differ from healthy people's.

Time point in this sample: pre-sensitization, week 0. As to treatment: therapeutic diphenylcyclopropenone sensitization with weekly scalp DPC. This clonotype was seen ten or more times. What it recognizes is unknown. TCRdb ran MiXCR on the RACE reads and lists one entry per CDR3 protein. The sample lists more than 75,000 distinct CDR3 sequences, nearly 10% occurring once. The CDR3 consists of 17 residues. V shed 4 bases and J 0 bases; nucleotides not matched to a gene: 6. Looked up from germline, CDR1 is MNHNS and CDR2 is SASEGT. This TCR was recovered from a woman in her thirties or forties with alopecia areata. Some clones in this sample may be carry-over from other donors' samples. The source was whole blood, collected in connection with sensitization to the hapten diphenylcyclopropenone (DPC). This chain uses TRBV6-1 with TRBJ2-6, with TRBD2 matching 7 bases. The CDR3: CASSVGGVRSGANVLTF. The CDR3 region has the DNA TGTGCCAGCAGTGTTGGGGGGGTTCGCTCTGGGGCCAACGTCCTGACTTTC.